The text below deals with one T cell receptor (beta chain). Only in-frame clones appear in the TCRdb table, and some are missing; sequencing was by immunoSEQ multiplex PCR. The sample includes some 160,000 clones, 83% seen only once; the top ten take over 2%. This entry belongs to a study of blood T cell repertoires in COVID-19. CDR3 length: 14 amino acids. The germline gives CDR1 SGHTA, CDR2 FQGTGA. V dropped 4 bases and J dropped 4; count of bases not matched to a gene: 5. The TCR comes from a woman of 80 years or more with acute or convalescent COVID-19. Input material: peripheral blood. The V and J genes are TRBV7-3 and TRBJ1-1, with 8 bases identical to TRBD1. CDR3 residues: CASSYGQGATEAFF. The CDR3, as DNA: TGTGCCAGCAGCTATGGGCAGGGGGCCACTGAAGCTTTCTTT.